Below, 22 T cell receptor beta chains from the same sample are listed, as sequenced in a study of technical replicates of blood from a few donors. This table comes from immunoSEQ multiplex PCR, and its TCRdb copy is limited to in-frame clones, with some not included. The sample includes 60,000 to 95,000 clones, 75% to 95% of them seen just once. Sequencing used T cells isolated from PBMCs. The receptors here all came from a human donor in good health. Some clones in this sample may be carry-over from other donors' samples.

The chain has TRBV19 and TRBJ1-4; maybe TRBD1 (6 bases). This CDR3 has 14 residues. Germline CDR1 and CDR2: LNHDA and SQIVND (reference sequence). Trimming shortened V by 3 bases and J by 6 bases, and 11 bases separated the two germline ends. The CDR3: CASSIVGGDEKLFF. The CDR3 region has the DNA TGTGCCAGTAGTATCGTAGGGGGGGATGAAAAACTGTTTTTT.

The chain uses TRBV25-1 and TRBJ2-7; maybe TRBD2 (5 bases). There are 13 residues in the CDR3. Trimming removed 3 bases from V and 7 bases from J, with 13 bases in between. Germline CDR1 and CDR2: MGHDK and SYGVNS. For the CDR3, the DNA is TGTGCCAGCAGTGAGCCTAGCAGCCGTGAGCAGTACTTC. Amino acid sequence: CASSEPSSREQYF.

This chain uses TRBV28 with TRBJ1-2; a possible D gene is TRBD1 (5 bases). The CDR3 runs to 14 residues. Trimming pared 8 bases from V and 3 bases from J, leaving 16 bases between. Germline V gene data show CDR1 as MDHEN and CDR2 as SYDVKM. CDR3 amino acids: CASGPTATHYGYTF. The DNA of the CDR3 is TGTGCCAGCGGTCCGACAGCAACTCACTATGGCTACACCTTC.

The chain carries TRBV5-8 and TRBJ1-1; D is unclear. In germline, CDR1 is SGHTS, CDR2 YDEGEE. The V end was cut by 0 bases, the J end by 1 base, with 7 bases between. CDR3 length equals 14 residues. Written as DNA, the CDR3 is TGTGCCAGCAGCTTGGGACAAAAGAACACTGAAGCTTTCTTT. It encodes CASSLGQKNTEAFF.

Only one count was recorded for this clone. V usage is TRBV4-2 and J usage is TRBJ2-7; 9 bases are shared with TRBD2. The germline V gene encodes CDR1 LGHNA and CDR2 YNFKEQ. Unmatched junction bases numbered 17, after V lost 4 bases and J lost 4 bases. This CDR3 comprises 18 residues. This chain's CDR3 is CASSPSEAGGLLGYEQYF. CDR3 nucleotide sequence: TGTGCCAGCAGCCCATCTGAAGCGGGAGGACTGTTGGGTTACGAGCAGTACTTC.

The CDR3 DNA follows: TGCAGCGTTGGACAGGGGGTTTCCACAGATACGCAGTATTTT. Its protein is CSVGQGVSTDTQYF. The chain combines TRBV29-1 with TRBJ2-3; 9 bases align to TRBD1. V dropped 4 bases and J dropped 2; count of bases not matched to a gene: 4. Germline assignment: CDR1 SQVTM and CDR2 ANQGSEA. The CDR3 covers 14 residues.

V usage is TRBV7-9 and J usage is TRBJ2-6; maybe TRBD1 (5 bases). V shed 0 bases and J shed 2 bases, with 11 bases lying between them. This CDR3 comprises 17 residues. Germline V lookup: CDR1 SEHNR, CDR2 FQNEAQ (reference sequence). CDR3 amino acids: CASSLASGSPGANVLTF. The CDR3 coding sequence is TGTGCCAGCAGCTTAGCTTCAGGGTCCCCTGGGGCCAACGTCCTGACTTTC.

The J gene is TRBJ2-1, the V gene TRBV5-4; 14 positions agree with TRBD2. The CDR3 spans 16 residues. J lost 9 bases, V lost 3 bases, and 8 bases had no gene match. Germline V gene data show CDR1 as SGHNT and CDR2 as YYREEE (reference sequence). CDR3 protein: CASSSGTSGRGGEQFF. CDR3 bases: TGTGCCAGCAGCTCGGGGACTAGCGGGAGAGGGGGTGAGCAGTTCTTC. The variable domain in full, with the rest retrieved from reference TRBV5-4 and TRBJ2-1, is ETGVTQSPTHLIKTRGQQVTLRCSSQSGHNTVSWYQQALGQGPQFIFQYYREEENGRGNFPPRFSGLQFPNYSSELNVNALELDDSALYLCASSSGTSGRGGEQFFGPGTRLTVL.

This rearrangement joins TRBV6-1 to TRBJ2-7; 9 nucleotides match TRBD1. There are 15 residues in the CDR3. Losses at the gene ends were 6 bases for V and 4 bases for J; bases not matched to a gene: 10. The germline gives CDR1 MNHNS, CDR2 SASEGT. The CDR3 loop reads CASRDPGQGTYEQYF. In nucleotides, the CDR3 is TGTGCCAGCAGAGACCCAGGACAGGGGACATACGAGCAGTACTTC.

The rearrangement uses TRBV5-1 and TRBJ1-1; 10 bases fit TRBD1. The CDR3 covers 15 residues. Germline CDR1 and CDR2: SGHRS and YFSETQ. The V segment lost 4 bases and the J segment 3 bases; nucleotides outside the gene matches: 6. CDR3 region: CASSPGQGRDTEAFF. The CDR3 DNA sequence: TGCGCCAGCAGCCCGGGACAGGGGAGGGACACTGAAGCTTTCTTT.

The CDR3 nucleotides are TGTGCCAGTAGTAAGGCGGACAGGGCCAAAGAGACCCAGTACTTC. This sequence encodes CASSKADRAKETQYF. The rearrangement links TRBV19 to TRBJ2-5; 8 bases are a match to TRBD1. Unmatched junction bases numbered 7, after V lost 4 bases and J lost 3 bases. Per germline, CDR1 LNHDA and CDR2 SQIVND (reference sequence). The CDR3 is made up of 15 amino acids.

The genes are TRBV28 and TRBJ2-7, with 11 bases matching TRBD1. The CDR3 consists of 16 residues. V lost 8 bases, J lost 3 bases, and 12 bases stayed unmatched. Germline V gene data show CDR1 as MDHEN and CDR2 as SYDVKM. Written as DNA, the CDR3 is TGTGCCAGCGGCTCAGAAGGGACAGGGGGGAACTACGAGCAGTACTTC. Its protein product is CASGSEGTGGNYEQYF. The full variable domain, completed using reference TRBV28 and TRBJ2-7, is DVKVTQSSRYLVKRTGEKVFLECVQDMDHENMFWYRQDPGLGLRLIYFSYDVKMKEKGDIPEGYSVSREKKERFSLILESASTNQTSMYLCASGSEGTGGNYEQYFGPGTRLTVT.

The chain couples TRBV27 to TRBJ2-7; D call uncertain. The CDR3 loop spans 13 amino acids. Germline V gene sequence: CDR1 MNHEY, CDR2 SMNVEV (reference sequence). Trimming removed 5 bases at V and 7 bases at J, with 15 bases between. CDR3 coding DNA: TGTGCCAGCAGTCCGAGGCCGGGTGGGGAGCAGTACTTC. It translates to CASSPRPGGEQYF.

The J gene is TRBJ1-2, the V gene TRBV25-1; D uncertain. V lost 6 bases to trimming and J lost 0 bases, with 11 bases between them. Germline V gene lookup returns CDR1 MGHDK and CDR2 SYGVNS. The CDR3 has 14 amino acids. CDR3 DNA sequence: TGTGCCAGCAGCGTCGGAGGTTCTAACTATGGCTACACCTTC. It translates to CASSVGGSNYGYTF.

The V gene is TRBV5-1, the J gene TRBJ2-7, with D perhaps matching TRBD2 (5 bases). CDR3 length: 15 residues. V gave up 0 bases and J gave up 3 bases, with 13 bases separating them. The V gene's germline CDR1 is SGHRS and CDR2 YFSETQ. The DNA of the CDR3 is TGCGCCAGCAGCTTGGATGAGGGATTGGGCTACGAGCAGTACTTC. Translated: CASSLDEGLGYEQYF.

This chain joins TRBV6-1 and TRBJ1-1; D gene ambiguous. V lost 2 bases to trimming and J lost 4 bases, with 17 bases between them. This CDR3 is 16 amino acids long. Germline CDR1 is MNHNS and CDR2 is SASEGT. The CDR3 coding sequence is TGTGCCAGCAGTGAATTTGGGTCACAGCCGATCACTGAAGCTTTCTTT. Protein product: CASSEFGSQPITEAFF.

The chain links TRBV4-1 to TRBJ2-3, with 12 bases that match TRBD2. The junction had 1 base not matched to a gene; V was cut back by 1 base and J by 8 bases. Germline V CDR1 and CDR2: MGHRA, YSYEKL. This CDR3 region has 14 residues. Here the CDR3 DNA reads TGCGCCAGCAGCCAAGCACTAGCGGGAGGTACGCAGTATTTT. Residues: CASSQALAGGTQYF.

The rearrangement uses TRBV6-5 and TRBJ2-7; TRBD1 agrees at 8 bases. The V gene end was trimmed by 2 bases and the J gene end by 1 base; junction bases not matched to a gene: 1. The germline V gene encodes CDR1 MNHEY and CDR2 SVGAGI. This CDR3 is 14 amino acids long. The CDR3 DNA reads TGTGCCAGCAGTTACCAGGGGGCATCCTACGAGCAGTACTTC. This gives the protein CASSYQGASYEQYF.

The rearrangement uses TRBV7-9 and TRBJ2-5, with D unclear. Deletions cut 3 bases from V and 1 base from J, with 6 bases between. The CDR3 sequence is 13 residues long. Germline-derived CDR1 and CDR2 are SEHNR and FQNEAQ (reference sequence). The CDR3 DNA sequence: TGTGCCAGCAGCTTTAACACCCAAGAGACCCAGTACTTC. Residues: CASSFNTQETQYF.

This clone was recorded only once. The rearrangement joins TRBV19 to TRBJ2-7; D possibly corresponds to TRBD2 (6 bases). The CDR3 consists of 15 residues. V gave up 7 bases and J gave up 4 bases, with 20 bases separating them. The germline V gene encodes CDR1 LNHDA and CDR2 SQIVND (reference sequence). CDR3 bases: TGTGCCAGTAAAACCCAGGGCGGAGGGTCTTACGAGCAGTACTTC. This gives the protein CASKTQGGGSYEQYF.

This rearrangement joins TRBV11-2 to TRBJ2-5; TRBD2 might be the D (5 bases). Trimming took off 6 bases at V and 5 bases at J, with 16 bases between the two ends. Germline V gene lookup returns CDR1 SGHAT and CDR2 FQNNGV. The CDR3 totals 14 residues. The CDR3 is CASSSNRGFETQYF. As DNA, the CDR3 is TGTGCCAGCAGTTCCAACCGGGGATTTGAGACCCAGTACTTC.

The chain couples TRBV2 to TRBJ2-7; possibly TRBD2 for D (6 bases). Germline CDR1 reads SNHLY; CDR2 reads FYNNEI. Trimming pared 6 bases from V and 2 bases from J, leaving 17 bases between. This CDR3 has 15 residues. The CDR3 protein is CASSDTGTGAYEQYF. The CDR3 region has the DNA TGTGCCAGCAGCGACACCGGGACGGGGGCCTACGAGCAGTACTTC.